This TCR beta chain was captured in a study of T cell clusters in autoimmune cytopenias. TRB was amplified from around 0.25 ug of peripheral blood genomic DNA per sample. This CDR3 spans 19 amino acids. The V gene's germline CDR1 is SGHDT and CDR2 YYEEEE. This clonotype is labeled medium-sized based on frequency. Multiplex touch-down PCR amplified TRB using TRB-A and TRB-B pools in one tube. TCRdb reprocessed the multiplex PCR reads and reports one entry per CDR3 protein, with no DNA. This table lists roughly 6,200 distinct CDR3 sequences. The same sample was also studied in work on T cell repertoires in aging, cancer and after chemotherapy. That work states: Compared with age-matched healthy donors, untreated hematological or solid cancer patients showed higher blood TCR clonality. In each cancer cohort, median generation probability increased across chemotherapy, suggesting thymic output rebounded.

Sequencing used peripheral blood. The chain uses TRBV5-6 and TRBJ2-5; TCRdb's assignment of TRBD2 cannot be checked, as there is no DNA. The clonotype was recovered from a human donor in good health. The chain's CDR3 is CASSLPPGTSGSVQETQYF.